The rows below give T cell receptor beta chains drawn from one sample of a study of CD8+CD57+ T cells in acquired aplastic anemia. TCRdb passed the reads through MiXCR, listing each CDR3 protein once. Of about 220,000 distinct CDR3 sequences in the sample, around 32% were seen once. Sequenced input: sorted CD4+, CD8+, or CD8+CD57+ T cells (not recorded which) from PBMCs. The receptors here all came from a human donor in good health, serving as a control. The CDR3 runs from the conserved cysteine through the conserved F or W. The D gene is left open where the match is weak. Some rows mark clone size as missing; the rest say once, few, many or name a class of expanded clone.

cdr3_length	clone_size	j_call	d_call	v_call	cdr3_aa	cdr3_nt
14	few	TRBJ2-5	NA	TRBV11-3	CASSVRSGSETQYF	TGTGCCAGCAGCGTCAGATCCGGGAGCGAGACCCAGTACTTC
13	NA	TRBJ2-3	NA	TRBV29-1	CSVGPRWSDTQYF	TGCAGCGTCGGGCCTAGATGGTCTGATACGCAGTATTTT
13	many	TRBJ1-1	TRBD1	TRBV2	CASSVTDRAEAFF	TGTGCCAGCAGTGTCACGGACAGGGCGGAAGCTTTCTTT
8	few	TRBJ2-7	NA	TRBV2	CASSEQYF	TGTGCCAGCTCCGAGCAGTACTTC
16	many	TRBJ2-6	NA	TRBV10-3	CAISAQGSPGANVLTF	TGTGCCATCAGTGCTCAGGGGTCCCCTGGGGCCAACGTCCTGACTTTC
14	NA	TRBJ2-7	TRBD1	TRBV2	CASRRQGIIDEQHF	TGTGCCAGCAGGAGACAGGGGATAATCGACGAGCAGCACTTC
15	many	TRBJ1-2	NA	TRBV20-1	CSASHREGGNYGYTF	TGCAGTGCTAGCCACAGGGAGGGGGGGAACTATGGCTACACCTTC
14	many	TRBJ2-1	NA	TRBV14	CASSQGLVPNEQFF	TGTGCCAGCAGCCAAGGTCTTGTGCCCAATGAGCAGTTCTTC
14	many	TRBJ1-5	NA	TRBV11-2	CASSQGGAFQPQHF	TGTGCCAGCAGCCAAGGAGGGGCCTTTCAGCCCCAGCATTTT
16	few	TRBJ2-3	TRBD2	TRBV3-1	CASSQTLAGVPDTQYF	TGTGCCAGCAGCCAGACACTAGCGGGAGTACCAGATACGCAGTATTTT
15	many	TRBJ2-1	NA	TRBV5-1	CASSLGGTANNEQFF	TGCGCCAGCAGCTTGGGGGGGACGGCTAACAATGAGCAGTTCTTC
15	NA	TRBJ2-1	NA	TRBV6-1	CASSENLPTYNEQFF	TGTGCCAGCAGTGAAAACCTTCCTACCTACAATGAGCAGTTCTTC
18	few	TRBJ2-1	TRBD2	TRBV19	CASSSGLAGGQGRNEQFF	TGTGCCAGTAGTTCTGGTCTAGCGGGGGGGCAGGGTCGCAATGAGCAGTTCTTC
16	NA	TRBJ1-3	NA	TRBV4-1	CASSQPGQSSGNTIYF	TGCGCCAGCAGCCAACCCGGACAGAGCTCTGGAAACACCATATATTTT
11	few	TRBJ1-5	NA	TRBV24-1	CATRGGQPQHF	TGTGCCACCAGGGGGGGTCAGCCCCAGCATTTT
11	NA	TRBJ2-3	NA	TRBV10-3	CAISGASTQYF	TGTGCCATCAGTGGGGCCAGTACGCAGTATTTT
14	NA	TRBJ1-1	NA	TRBV2	CASRLAGGPTEAFF	TGTGCCAGCAGGCTAGCGGGGGGTCCGACTGAAGCTTTCTTT
11	once	TRBJ2-7	NA	TRBV5-1	CASKGSYEQYF	TGCGCCAGCAAGGGGTCCTACGAGCAGTACTTC
17	few	TRBJ1-3	NA	TRBV12-3/TRBV12-4	CASQSGTAKKGGNTIYF	TGTGCCAGCCAATCCGGGACGGCCAAAAAAGGTGGAAACACCATATATTTT
14	many	TRBJ2-5	TRBD2	TRBV20-1	CSASTSGLQETQYF	TGCAGTGCTAGTACTAGCGGGCTTCAAGAGACCCAGTACTTC
12	many	TRBJ2-7	NA	TRBV2	CASNQGPHEQYF	TGTGCCAGCAATCAGGGTCCCCACGAGCAGTACTTC
13	many	TRBJ2-5	NA	TRBV6-1	CASSRQSQETQYF	TGTGCCAGCAGCCGACAGAGCCAAGAGACCCAGTACTTC
15	NA	TRBJ1-1	NA	TRBV7-9	CASSLRTYLNTEAFF	TGTGCCAGCAGCCTACGGACATATCTGAACACTGAAGCTTTCTTT
17	NA	TRBJ1-3	TRBD1	TRBV3-1	CASSLETGTGWRNTIYF	TGTGCCAGCAGCCTAGAAACCGGGACAGGGTGGAGAAACACCATATATTTT
17	NA	TRBJ2-7	TRBD1	TRBV24-1	CATSDLSGRDRVNEQYF	TGTGCCACCAGTGATTTGAGTGGTCGGGACAGGGTAAACGAGCAGTACTTC
13	many	TRBJ1-2	TRBD1	TRBV9	CASSVTTGYGYTF	TGTGCCAGCAGCGTAACGACAGGGTACGGCTACACCTTC
15	many	TRBJ2-1	TRBD2	TRBV10-3	CAVSSSGGSYNEQFF	TGTGCCGTTTCCTCTAGCGGGGGCTCCTACAATGAGCAGTTCTTC
13	many	TRBJ1-1	NA	TRBV7-3	CASSYQGNTEAFF	TGTGCCAGCAGCTACCAGGGGAACACTGAAGCTTTCTTT
15	NA	TRBJ2-7	NA	TRBV10-2	CARSQESGGSYERYF	TGCGCCCGCAGCCAAGAGTCCGGCGGGTCCTACGAGCGGTACTTC
14	few	TRBJ1-2	NA	TRBV12-3/TRBV12-4	CASSLLPGVTGYTF	TGTGCCAGCAGTCTACTACCGGGAGTTACTGGCTACACCTTC